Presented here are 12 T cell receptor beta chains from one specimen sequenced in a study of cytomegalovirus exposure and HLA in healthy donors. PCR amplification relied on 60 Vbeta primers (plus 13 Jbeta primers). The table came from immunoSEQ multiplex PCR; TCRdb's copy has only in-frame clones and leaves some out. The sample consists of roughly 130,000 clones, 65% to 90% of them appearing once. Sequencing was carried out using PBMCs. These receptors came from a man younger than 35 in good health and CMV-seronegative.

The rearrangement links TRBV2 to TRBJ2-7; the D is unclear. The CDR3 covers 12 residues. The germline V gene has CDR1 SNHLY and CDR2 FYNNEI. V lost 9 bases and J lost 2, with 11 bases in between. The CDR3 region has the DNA TGTGCCAGTTTGTTTGGAGCCTACGAGCAGTACTTC. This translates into CASLFGAYEQYF.

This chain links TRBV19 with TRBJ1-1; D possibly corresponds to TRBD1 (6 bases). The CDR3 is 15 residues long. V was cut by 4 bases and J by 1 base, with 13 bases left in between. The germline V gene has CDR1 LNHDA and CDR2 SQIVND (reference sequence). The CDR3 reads CASSSKQGRNTEAFF. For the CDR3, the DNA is TGTGCCAGTAGTAGTAAACAGGGAAGGAACACTGAAGCTTTCTTT. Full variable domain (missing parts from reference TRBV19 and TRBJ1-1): DGGITQSPKYLFRKEGQNVTLSCEQNLNHDAMYWYRQDPGQGLRLIYYSQIVNDFQKGDIAEGYSVSREKKESFPLTVTSAQKNPTAFYLCASSSKQGRNTEAFFGQGTRLTVV.

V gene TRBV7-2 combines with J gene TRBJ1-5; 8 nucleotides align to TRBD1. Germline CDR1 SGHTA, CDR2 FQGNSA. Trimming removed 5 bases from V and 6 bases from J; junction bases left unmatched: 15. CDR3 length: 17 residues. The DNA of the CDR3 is TGTGCCAGCAGCCACGGGGCCAGGGGGCGAACAGGTCAGCCCCAGCATTTT. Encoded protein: CASSHGARGRTGQPQHF.

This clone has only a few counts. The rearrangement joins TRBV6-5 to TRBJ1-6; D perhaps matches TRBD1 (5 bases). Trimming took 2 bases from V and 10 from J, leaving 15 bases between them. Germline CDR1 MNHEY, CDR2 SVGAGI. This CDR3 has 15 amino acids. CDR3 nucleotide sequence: TGTGCCAGCAGTTACACTGACAGCCTAGGCTCACCCCTCCACTTT. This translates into CASSYTDSLGSPLHF.

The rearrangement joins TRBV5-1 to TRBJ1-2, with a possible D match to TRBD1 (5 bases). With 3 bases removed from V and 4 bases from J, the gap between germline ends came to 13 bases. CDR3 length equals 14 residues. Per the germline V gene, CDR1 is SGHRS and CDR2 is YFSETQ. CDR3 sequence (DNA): TGCGCCAGCAGCTGGGATCAGGGTTCCTATGGCTACACCTTC. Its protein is CASSWDQGSYGYTF.

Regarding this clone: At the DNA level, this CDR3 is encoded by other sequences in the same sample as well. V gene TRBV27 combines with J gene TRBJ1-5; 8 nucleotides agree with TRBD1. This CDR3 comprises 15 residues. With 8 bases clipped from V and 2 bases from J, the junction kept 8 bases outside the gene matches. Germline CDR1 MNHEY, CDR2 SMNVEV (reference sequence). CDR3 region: CASGRGTGRNQPQHF. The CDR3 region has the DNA TGTGCCAGCGGTCGAGGGACAGGCCGCAATCAGCCCCAGCATTTT.

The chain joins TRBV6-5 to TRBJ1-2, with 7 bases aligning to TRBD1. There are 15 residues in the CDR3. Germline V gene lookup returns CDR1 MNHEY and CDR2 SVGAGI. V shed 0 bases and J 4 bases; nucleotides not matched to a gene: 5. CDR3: CASSYSGTASYGYTF. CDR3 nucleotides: TGTGCCAGCAGTTACTCCGGGACAGCCTCCTATGGCTACACCTTC.

The CDR3 spells CASTSRGVNTGELFF. The CDR3 DNA follows: TGCGCCAGCACCTCCAGGGGCGTAAACACCGGGGAGCTGTTTTTT. The gene calls are TRBV5-1 and TRBJ2-2, with a possible D match to TRBD1 (6 bases). Trimming left V 6 bases short and J 2 bases short, with 14 bases between. CDR1 and CDR2 (germline): SGHRS, YFSETQ. The CDR3 extends over 15 amino acids.

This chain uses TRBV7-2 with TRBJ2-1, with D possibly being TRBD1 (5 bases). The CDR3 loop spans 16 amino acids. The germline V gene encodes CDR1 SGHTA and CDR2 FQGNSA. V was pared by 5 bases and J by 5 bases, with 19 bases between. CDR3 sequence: CASSPRQKKLNNEQFF. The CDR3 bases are TGTGCCAGCAGCCCCCGACAGAAGAAATTAAACAATGAGCAGTTCTTC.

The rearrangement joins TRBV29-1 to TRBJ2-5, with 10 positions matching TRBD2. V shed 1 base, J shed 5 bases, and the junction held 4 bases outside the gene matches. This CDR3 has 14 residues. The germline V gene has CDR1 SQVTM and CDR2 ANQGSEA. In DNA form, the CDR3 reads TGCAGCGTTGAAGCATCTAGCGGGGGTGAGACCCAGTACTTC. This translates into CSVEASSGGETQYF. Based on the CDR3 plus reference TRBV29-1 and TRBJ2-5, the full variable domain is SAVISQKPSRDICQRGTSLTIQCQVDSQVTMMFWYRQQPGQSLTLIATANQGSEATYESGFVIDKFPISRPNLTFSTLTVSNMSPEDSSIYLCSVEASSGGETQYFGPGTRLLVL.

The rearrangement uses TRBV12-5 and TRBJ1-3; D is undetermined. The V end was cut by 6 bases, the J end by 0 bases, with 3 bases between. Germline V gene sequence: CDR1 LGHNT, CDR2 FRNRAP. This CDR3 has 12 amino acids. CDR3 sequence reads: CASGNSGNTIYF. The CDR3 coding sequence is TGTGCTAGTGGCAACTCTGGAAACACCATATATTTT.

CDR3 DNA sequence: TGTGCCAGCAGGAACTCTCATCCTACCCCGAACACTGAAGCTTTCTTT. Protein sequence: CASRNSHPTPNTEAFF. The chain combines TRBV11-3 with TRBJ1-1; the D is unclear. The V end was cut by 6 bases, the J end by 1 base, with 18 bases between. Germline values: CDR1 SGHNT, CDR2 YENEEA. This CDR3 is 16 amino acids long.